The clone carrying this T cell receptor beta chain appeared a few times. CDR1 and CDR2 (germline): SGHAT, FQDESV (reference sequence). The CDR3 consists of 13 residues. The V end was cut by 5 bases, the J end by 2 bases, with 10 bases between. The data were obtained in a study of human T cells and chemical hapten exposure. In TCRdb, the RACE reads were re-called with MiXCR into one record per CDR3 protein. Of around 120,000 distinct CDR3 sequences listed, about an eighth are singletons. Sample time point: patch test 1, 2 weeks after DPC sensitization. Treatment here: therapeutic diphenylcyclopropenone sensitization with weekly scalp DPC.

This sequence joins TRBV11-1 and TRBJ2-7; a weak D match, TRBD1 (5 bases). Material: whole blood, obtained in connection with sensitization to the hapten diphenylcyclopropenone (DPC). The clonotype originates from a man aged 18 to 35 with alopecia areata. Some clones in this sample may be carry-over from other donors' samples. The CDR3 coding sequence is TGTGCCAGCAGCACAGGCAGGGCCTACGAGCAGTACTTC. This translates into CASSTGRAYEQYF.